The sequence of this T cell receptor beta chain was determined in a study of OX40 agonist ivuxolimab in advanced cancers. Across the whole study: Treatment of patients was with ivuxolimab, an agonistic anti-OX40 (CD134) antibody. Patients receiving dose escalation had hepatocellular carcinoma, melanoma, renal cell or head and neck cancer. Points from the study as a whole: Individuals who were partial responders at 0.1-3.0 mg/kg had clonal expansion that ranked among the lowest. Undetermined was the antigen specificity of the expanded peripheral T cells.

Generated by immunoSEQ multiplex PCR, the TCRdb table keeps only in-frame clones and is missing some. The data hold around 72,000 clones, with 85% to 90% observed a single time. On this clone itself: Antigen specificity is unknown.

Per the germline V gene, CDR1 is SNHLY and CDR2 is FYNNEI. CDR3 length: 14 residues. V shed 7 bases and J shed 0 bases, with 7 bases lying between them. This sample comprised CD4+ or CD8+ T cells sorted from blood, obtained in a trial of the OX40 agonist ivuxolimab. The J gene is TRBJ2-6, the V gene TRBV2; D is unresolved. This clonotype was obtained from an adult with an advanced solid tumor such as melanoma, head and neck, liver or kidney cancer. CDR3: CASTPGSGANVLTF. In DNA form, the CDR3 reads TGTGCCAGCACCCCGGGCTCTGGGGCCAACGTCCTGACTTTC.